The 20 T cell receptor beta chains below were found in one sample sequenced in a study of T cells in Graves' hyperthyroidism and ophthalmopathy. RNA transcripts served as the template for amplifying TCR beta CDR3 regions. RT-PCR in the first round (using the HTBI primer set) targeted the TCR CDR3. MiXCR, applied by TCRdb to the multiplex PCR reads, yields one record per CDR3 protein. This table holds roughly 420,000 distinct CDR3 sequences, around a sixth found once. Material: blood. Receptors originate from a woman between 18 and 29 years old with Graves' hyperthyroidism.

Worth noting for this clonotype: Compared with germline, one end of the junction differs, possibly owing to a read error. This chain links TRBV6-5 with TRBJ2-2; D is possibly TRBD2 (6 bases). The CDR3 spans 13 residues. Germline V gives CDR1 MNHEY, CDR2 SVGAGI. This CDR3 is CASSYSTTGGLFF. DNA for the CDR3: TGTGCCAGCAGTTATTCAACGACCGGGGGGCTGTTTTTT.

In this sample, this clonotype turned up a few times. The J gene is TRBJ1-2, the V gene TRBV7-2; 7 bases agree with TRBD1. Germline assignment: CDR1 SGHTA and CDR2 FQGNSA. Trimming at V came to 0 bases and at J to 8 bases, leaving 9 bases not matched to a gene. This CDR3 has 15 amino acids. The CDR3, as DNA: TGTGCCAGCAGCTTAGCTCGGGGCAGGGGGAGCGGCTACACCTTC. Its protein product is CASSLARGRGSGYTF.

At least ten counts were recorded for this clonotype. The CDR3 DNA sequence: TGTGCCAGCAGCTTAGCATTAGCGGGTCTGTCCGGGGAGCTGTTTTTT. Translation gives CASSLALAGLSGELFF. The chain employs TRBV11-2 and TRBJ2-2; 7 bases are shared with TRBD2. The germline gives CDR1 SGHAT, CDR2 FQNNGV. Losses at the gene ends were 1 base for V and 6 bases for J; bases not matched to a gene: 8. CDR3 length equals 16 residues.

Turning to this clonotype: Relative to the germline gene, one junction end is altered; a read error may explain this. The DNA of the CDR3 is TGTGCCAGCAGCTTAGATATGGGGTCAGGTGGCTACACCTTC. This translates into CASSLDMGSGGYTF. The chain is built from TRBV12-3 or TRBV12-4 and TRBJ1-2; D is ambiguous. The CDR3 is 14 residues long.

This clonotype was seen at least ten times. The V call is TRBV2, the J call TRBJ1-2; no clear D gene. V lost 7 bases, J lost 6 bases, and 12 bases lay in between. The CDR3 totals 12 residues. CDR1 is SNHLY and CDR2 is FYNNEI in the germline V gene. CDR3 nucleotide sequence: TGTGCCAGCACTGACCTTAAGCATGGCTACACCTTC. This encodes CASTDLKHGYTF.

This clonotype was counted a few times. This chain uses TRBV9 with TRBJ2-1; D assignment may be TRBD1 or TRBD2 (5 bases each). Germline CDR1 is SGDLS and CDR2 is YYNGEE. The CDR3 sequence is 17 residues long. Trimming shortened V by 3 bases and J by 4 bases, and 20 bases separated the two germline ends. CDR3 DNA: TGTGCCAGCAGCGCAACGGGGCAGGGCGCCTTTTACAATGAGCAGTTCTTC. This sequence encodes CASSATGQGAFYNEQFF.

V usage is TRBV7-3 and J usage is TRBJ2-2; TRBD1 or TRBD2 may be the D gene (5 bases each). Germline CDR1 reads SGHTA; CDR2 reads FQGTGA. The germline V and J ends were trimmed by 5 bases and 7 bases, with 20 bases remaining between them. The CDR3 has 16 amino acids. As DNA, the CDR3 is TGTGCCAGCAGCCTATCCCCGGGACGGCGGGTCGGGGAGCTGTTTTTT. It is translated as CASSLSPGRRVGELFF.

This clonotype has a handful of counts. The rearrangement links TRBV27 to TRBJ1-6; the match to TRBD1 covers 9 bases. J lost 5 bases, V lost 4 bases, and 3 bases had no gene match. This CDR3 comprises 15 residues. Germline CDR1 is MNHEY and CDR2 is SMNVEV (reference sequence). The CDR3, as DNA: TGTGCCAGCAGTTACCGGACAGGGGATAATTCACCCCTCCACTTT. Translated, it gives CASSYRTGDNSPLHF.

This clonotype has a count of ten or more. V is TRBV28 and J is TRBJ1-1; no clear D gene. The CDR3 is made up of 12 amino acids. Per the germline V gene, CDR1 is MDHEN and CDR2 is SYDVKM. Trimming cost V 5 bases and J 11 bases, with 15 bases left between them. The CDR3 region is CASSPPFPPAFF. As DNA, the CDR3 is TGTGCCAGCAGTCCCCCTTTCCCGCCGGCTTTCTTT. The full variable domain, rest sourced from reference TRBV28 and TRBJ1-1, is DVKVTQSSRYLVKRTGEKVFLECVQDMDHENMFWYRQDPGLGLRLIYFSYDVKMKEKGDIPEGYSVSREKKERFSLILESASTNQTSMYLCASSPPFPPAFFGQGTRLTVV.

This clonotype was counted at least ten times. The chain links TRBV28 to TRBJ2-7, with 11 bases that match TRBD1. Germline V gives CDR1 MDHEN, CDR2 SYDVKM. Trimming took 2 bases from V and 6 from J; bases not matched to a gene: 3. This CDR3 region has 14 residues. CDR3 in DNA: TGTGCCAGCAGTTTAGGGACAGGGGGTAGCGAGCAGTACTTC. It translates to CASSLGTGGSEQYF.

This clonotype has just a few counts. This chain connects TRBV28 to TRBJ2-1, with 13 positions matching TRBD2. Germline V lookup: CDR1 MDHEN, CDR2 SYDVKM. This CDR3 has 16 amino acids. V trimming: 5 bases; J trimming: 9 bases; junction bases outside the gene matches: 10. CDR3 in DNA: TGTGCCAGCAGTCTGAGGACTAGCGGGAGCGGTACTGAGCAGTTCTTC. This encodes CASSLRTSGSGTEQFF.

This clonotype was found many times. The rearrangement uses TRBV18 and TRBJ2-1, with D hard to call. This CDR3 region has 15 residues. With 3 bases removed from V and 2 bases from J, the gap between germline ends came to 11 bases. The germline V gene has CDR1 KGHSH and CDR2 LQKENI. The CDR3 bases are TGTGCCAGCTCACCGGGTTTTACTCCCTACAATGAGCAGTTCTTC. It yields the protein CASSPGFTPYNEQFF.

This clonotype was observed at least ten times. V usage is TRBV12-3 or TRBV12-4 and J usage is TRBJ1-2; D is undetermined. CDR3 size: 14 residues. V gave up 4 bases and J gave up 5 bases, with 14 bases separating them. CDR3 sequence (DNA): TGTGCCAGCAGTTCCCACCACCAACCTTATGGCTACACCTTC. Translated: CASSSHHQPYGYTF.

The chain couples TRBV6-1 to TRBJ1-1; D ambiguous. V gave up 8 bases and J gave up 0 bases, with 7 bases separating them. The CDR3 consists of 12 residues. In germline, CDR1 is MNHNS, CDR2 SASEGT. The CDR3 region has the DNA TGTGCCAGCGCAGCCTTGAACACTGAAGCTTTCTTT. Its protein is CASAALNTEAFF.

This clonotype was recorded a few times. V gene TRBV25-1 combines with J gene TRBJ2-1, with TRBD2 identical over 8 bases. CDR3 length: 15 amino acids. The trim removed 3 bases at V and 12 bases at J, leaving 13 bases unmatched. Germline CDR1 is MGHDK and CDR2 is SYGVNS. As DNA, the CDR3 is TGTGCCAGCAGTGAGCGGGCGGGGGGTTTAGATGGGCAGTTCTTC. It translates to CASSERAGGLDGQFF.

The V gene is TRBV2, the J gene TRBJ2-1; 8 positions agree with TRBD1. Germline V gene lookup returns CDR1 SNHLY and CDR2 FYNNEI. The length of the CDR3 is 16 residues. With 6 bases clipped from V and 0 bases from J, the junction kept 7 bases outside the gene matches. The CDR3 loop reads CASRRRTGSSYNEQFF. CDR3 bases: TGTGCCAGCAGACGTAGGACAGGGAGCTCCTACAATGAGCAGTTCTTC.

This clonotype was counted many times. The chain employs TRBV10-3 and TRBJ1-1, with D possibly being TRBD1 (6 bases). Trimming cost V 5 bases and J 2 bases, with 9 bases left between them. The CDR3 spans 13 residues. CDR1 ENHRY and CDR2 SYGVKD come from the germline V gene. For the CDR3, the DNA is TGTGCCATCAGTCCAGGGGATAACACTGAAGCTTTCTTT. Protein product: CAISPGDNTEAFF.

This clonotype was found a few times. This chain links TRBV7-2 with TRBJ2-4; 11 bases are shared with TRBD2. Germline CDR1 reads SGHTA; CDR2 reads FQGNSA. CDR3 size: 19 residues. Trimming took 5 bases from V and 0 from J; bases not matched to a gene: 12. In DNA form, the CDR3 reads TGTGCCAGCAGCCACGCGAGGATGACTAGCGGGATAGCCAAAAACATTCAGTACTTC. The encoded protein is CASSHARMTSGIAKNIQYF.

This clonotype has a count of ten or more. V usage is TRBV3-1 and J usage is TRBJ1-6; weak D call: TRBD1 (6 bases). The ends were cut back, 1 base at V and 7 bases at J, with 11 bases in the middle. Germline V gives CDR1 LGHDT, CDR2 YNNKEL (reference sequence). The CDR3 sequence is 15 residues long. Here the CDR3 reads CASSQGQVKNSPLHF. CDR3 in DNA: TGTGCCAGCAGCCAAGGACAGGTTAAAAATTCACCCCTCCACTTT.

In this sample, this clonotype turned up many times. The J gene is TRBJ1-1, the V gene TRBV27; D ambiguous. Trimming removed 4 bases from V and 1 base from J, with 10 bases in between. The CDR3 is 14 amino acids. The germline V gene encodes CDR1 MNHEY and CDR2 SMNVEV (reference sequence). The CDR3 coding sequence is TGTGCCAGCAGTTCCCCACGGACGAACACTGAAGCTTTCTTT. It is translated as CASSSPRTNTEAFF.